The entry below gives a single T cell receptor beta chain sequence along with its context. Only in-frame clones appear in the TCRdb table, and some are missing; sequencing was by immunoSEQ multiplex PCR. The data contain 28,000 or so clones, more than 85% of them seen just once; the ten biggest clones take up roughly a sixth. The sample originates from a study of blood T cell repertoires in COVID-19. CDR1 and CDR2 (germline): SNHLY, FYNNEI. The ends lost 6 bases at V and 1 base at J; junction bases unmatched: 3. The CDR3 consists of 14 residues. This chain connects TRBV2 to TRBJ2-3; 8 nucleotides match TRBD2. The origin of this receptor is a human donor with active COVID-19. The donor label of this sample is uncertain. Sequencing used peripheral blood. This CDR3 reads CASSAAGGTDTQYF. CDR3 in DNA: TGTGCCAGCAGCGCAGCGGGAGGCACAGATACGCAGTATTTT. Filled out from reference TRBV2 and TRBJ2-3, the complete variable domain reads EPEVTQTPSHQVTQMGQEVILRCVPISNHLYFYWYRQILGQKVEFLVSFYNNEISEKSEIFDDQFSVERPDGSNFTLKIRSTKLEDSAMYFCASSAAGGTDTQYFGPGTRLTVL.